What follows is one TCR beta chain and its context. This clonotype was counted a few times. Its antigen is unknown. Nothing much larger sits one base from this clone, and base qualities are not available. These data originate in a study of blood T cells in healthy people across ages (dated by TCRdb to 2015 to 2017). Study-wide context: In model experiments, template switching captured roughly one uniquely barcoded TCR beta cDNA molecule for every two T cells. To track age-related changes in TCR beta repertoire diversity, the study relied on deep sequencing normalized with unique cDNA molecular identifiers. Four age groups were formed from the donors: young (average about 16 years), middle-aged (around 37), aged (62) and long-lived (about 80). Donors of different ages were randomly distributed across sequencing lanes to avoid experimental bias. For two donors (one aged 18 to 30 and one aged 80 or older), the study analyzed two additional independent replicas of 1 million unique cDNA reads from the same blood draw. What the authors observed across the whole study: Conclusive comparison of naive and antigen-experienced compartments was prevented by the profiling of bulk unsorted PBMCs. Compared with the aged group, the long-lived group had more naive CD4+ T cells, fewer expanded clones and increased TCR diversity, suggesting age selection. Estimates of total diversity based on one million sequenced T cells were considered lower bounds and underestimates. The CMV infection status of donors was not known, potentially confounding age-related changes in expanded clonotypes. The percentage of naive T cells measured by flow cytometry correlated strongly with observed TCR beta diversity. Observed TCR beta diversity per million T cells fell roughly linearly with age, and a significant reduction was already apparent by age approximately 41.

CDR1 and CDR2 (SGHKS, YYEKEE) derive from the germline V gene (reference sequence). Its CDR3 holds 11 amino acids, cysteine through phenylalanine. Only the CDR3 DNA stays, 33 bases, in frame from base 1. Germline trimming: 8 bases from V, 6 bases from J; junction bases outside gene matches: 4. The library was generated by 5' RACE. Sequencing took place on an Illumina HiSeq 2500. The second PCR ran for roughly 6 to 11 cycles and used a J-beta primer mix along with a sample-barcoded 5' primer. A template-switch 5' adaptor carrying 12 random nucleotides introduced a unique molecular identifier onto each TCR beta cDNA molecule. Each sample yielded at least 3 million CDR3-containing paired-end reads. The Mint cDNA synthesis kit, primed by a TRBC-specific oligonucleotide, was used to synthesize first-strand cDNA from all RNA. All cDNA was treated with uracil-DNA glycosylase and then went through a first 18-cycle PCR with the universal primers M1SS and BC2_uni_R. For the original study's pipeline: Normalization of each sample was performed by random selection of 1 million high-quality reads, each carrying a distinct molecular identifier. Instead of being binned into consensus sequences, reads that shared molecular identifiers were thrown out. CDR3 identification, clonotype clustering and error correction used MiTCR with a Q25 quality threshold and the strictest error-elimination algorithm. A nonparametric unseen species model using Euler transformation provided a lower-bound estimate of total TCR beta diversity. TCRdb's own reprocessing of the public reads used fastp at Q25 and MiXCR and kept productive beta chains. One record per CDR3 amino acid sequence lists the most common genes and DNA. These V and J calls rely on TCRdb rather than the paper's analysis. The sample yields about 970,000 distinct CDR3 sequences; roughly half were counted once. Around 21% of the sample comes from the top ten.

The donors were roughly 40 Caucasian individuals from Russia, aged roughly 6 to 90 years, who were systemically healthy. Approximately 9 milliliters of peripheral blood were collected from each donor into EDTA-treated Vacutainer tubes. PBMCs were isolated by Ficoll-Paque density-gradient centrifugation, with at least 7 million obtained per sample. Trizol reagent was used to extract total RNA from PBMCs, with at least 5.5 micrograms per sample. For every donor, flow cytometry on a PBMC aliquot measured the percentage of naive CD45RAhigh/CD27high T cells. This receptor was taken from a woman aged 55-70 years in good health. The chain is made from TRBV5-5 and TRBJ1-1, with 7 bases matching TRBD1. Sequenced input: blood. The CDR3 corresponds to CASTQGAEAFF. At the DNA level, the sequence is TGTGCCAGTACTCAGGGGGCTGAAGCTTTCTTT.